The sequence of this T cell receptor beta chain was determined in a study of OX40 agonist ivuxolimab in advanced cancers. Assay used: immunoSEQ multiplex PCR; TCRdb lists only in-frame clones, some missing. Of tens of thousands of clones listed, around nine tenths are singletons. Germline CDR1 SGHTA, CDR2 FQGTGA. Trimming removed 3 bases from V and 9 bases from J, with 12 bases in between. The CDR3 covers 13 residues. This specimen consisted of CD4+ or CD8+ T cells sorted from blood, obtained in a trial of the OX40 agonist ivuxolimab. The clonotype comes from an adult with an advanced solid tumor such as melanoma, head and neck, liver or kidney cancer. The V call is TRBV7-3, the J call TRBJ2-1; D is perhaps TRBD1 or TRBD2 (6 bases each). As DNA, the CDR3 is TGTGCCAGCAGCTTTAGGAGGGGGAGTGAGCAGTTCTTC. Translated: CASSFRRGSEQFF.